This record looks at one TCR beta chain sequence and its context. Its target is unknown. Germline and junction disagree at one end, which may indicate a read error. The sample is drawn from a study of blood T cells in healthy people across ages. CDR1 and CDR2 (germline): MNHEY, SMNVEV (reference sequence). The CDR3 runs 15 residues. Extractions gave at least 6 micrograms of total RNA per sample. A second PCR of roughly 7 to 11 cycles used a sample-barcoded 5' primer and a J-beta primer mix. With 12 random nucleotides, a template-switch adaptor tagged each individual cDNA molecule. TCRdb passed the 5' RACE reads through MiXCR, listing each CDR3 protein once. This repertoire shows about 1.8 million distinct CDR3 sequences, less than 50% found once; its top ten account for roughly 2.1%. Findings and caveats of the study: Strong correlation was found linking TCR beta diversity to naive T cell percentage. Naive and antigen-experienced cells could not be conclusively compared, given unsorted PBMCs.

The source is a woman between 40 and 55 years old in good health. The chain has TRBV27 and TRBJ2-1; D is unclear. The sequenced material came from blood. In DNA, the CDR3 is TGTGCCAGCAGTTTATCCGACTGGTCCTACAATGACCAGTTCTTC. This gives the protein CASSLSDWSYNDQFF.